This T cell receptor beta chain was found in a study of long-term antiretroviral therapy in people with HIV. Version v3.0 of the immunoSEQ assay was performed at survey level. The protocol was immunoSEQ multiplex PCR, while the TCRdb copy is restricted to in-frame clones and leaves out a portion. The profile covers some 31,000 clones, with over 70% appearing a single time and approximately 8.4% taken by the ten largest. This CDR3 region has 14 residues. Trimming cost V 1 base and J 9 bases, with 13 bases left between them. Germline assignment: CDR1 SGHTA and CDR2 FQGTGA. This TCR derives from a woman aged 50 to 65 with HIV. The V call is TRBV7-3, the J call TRBJ2-1, with D possibly TRBD2 on 5 matching bases. The sample here was unsorted PBMCs, taken 3.1 years after starting antiretroviral therapy. The CDR3 loop is CASSLRASRVEQFF. CDR3 bases: TGTGCCAGCAGCTTAAGGGCTAGCCGGGTTGAGCAGTTCTTC.